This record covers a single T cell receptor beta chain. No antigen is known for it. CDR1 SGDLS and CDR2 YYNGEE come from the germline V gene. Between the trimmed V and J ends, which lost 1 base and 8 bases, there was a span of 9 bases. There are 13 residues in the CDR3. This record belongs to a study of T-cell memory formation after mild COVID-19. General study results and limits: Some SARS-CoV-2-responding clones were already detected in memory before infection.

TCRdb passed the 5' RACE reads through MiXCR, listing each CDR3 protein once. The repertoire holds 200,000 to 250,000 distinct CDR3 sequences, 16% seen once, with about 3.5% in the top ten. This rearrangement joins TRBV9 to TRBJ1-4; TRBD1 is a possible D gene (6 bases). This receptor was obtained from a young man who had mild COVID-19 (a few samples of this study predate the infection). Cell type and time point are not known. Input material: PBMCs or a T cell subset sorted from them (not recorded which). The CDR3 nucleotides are TGTGCCAGCAGCGTAATGGGGGGCGAAAAACTGTTTTTT. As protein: CASSVMGGEKLFF.